The rows below give T cell receptor beta chains drawn from one sample of a study of T-cell memory formation after mild COVID-19. TCRdb fed the 5' RACE reads into MiXCR, producing one record per CDR3 protein. The sample holds around 390,000 distinct CDR3 sequences; 15% to 20% are singletons and the top ten take about 22%. The sample was PBMCs or a T cell subset sorted from them (not recorded which). The source is a man aged 18 to 30 who had mild COVID-19 (a few samples of this study predate the infection). Cell type and time point are not known. Both conserved end residues are part of each CDR3. Each record gives: CDR3 protein, CDR3 DNA, clone size, J gene, CDR3 length, D gene, V gene. D genes are given only for firm matches. Where a row states a size, it is once, few, many or the class of an expanded clone; other rows omit it.

CASSHPLETQYF,TGTGCCAGCTCACACCCCCTAGAGACCCAGTACTTC,many,TRBJ2-5,12,-,TRBV18
CASSRDRSEKLFF,TGTGCCAGCTCACGGGACAGATCTGAAAAACTGTTTTTT,-,TRBJ1-4,13,TRBD1,TRBV18
CASSLVFRPGAGELFF,TGTGCCAGCAGCTTAGTTTTCCGACCAGGGGCCGGGGAGCTGTTTTTT,few,TRBJ2-2,16,-,TRBV7-9
CASSLGTSGDTQYF,TGTGCCAGCAGCTTAGGGACTAGCGGAGATACGCAGTATTTT,many,TRBJ2-3,14,TRBD2,TRBV7-2
CASSQPIQGSGMLAKNIQYF,TGCGCCAGCAGCCAACCGATACAGGGCTCGGGGATGCTAGCCAAAAACATTCAGTACTTC,-,TRBJ2-4,20,-,TRBV4-1
CASSESLTSGGDTQYF,TGTGCCAGCAGTGAATCCCTGACTAGCGGAGGAGATACGCAGTATTTT,many,TRBJ2-3,16,TRBD2,TRBV25-1
CASSQASTASGGLNEQFF,TGCGCCAGCAGCCAAGCATCTACTGCCAGCGGGGGGTTAAATGAGCAGTTCTTC,-,TRBJ2-1,18,TRBD2,TRBV4-3
CASSLGAAGNTIYF,TGTGCCAGCAGCTTGGGGGCCGCGGGAAACACCATATATTTT,once,TRBJ1-3,14,-,TRBV5-6
CASRRLEAEAFF,TGTGCCAGCAGACGGCTGGAAGCTGAAGCTTTCTTT,few,TRBJ1-1,12,-,TRBV2
CASSQVPFGSNSPLHF,TGTGCCAGCAGCCAAGTACCCTTCGGGTCGAATTCACCCCTCCACTTT,-,TRBJ1-6,16,-,TRBV14
CASSVGGGRPTDTQYF,TGTGCCAGCAGTGTAGGTGGGGGCCGACCCACAGATACGCAGTATTTT,few,TRBJ2-3,16,-,TRBV25-1
CASSGTGGPYNEQFF,TGCGCCAGCAGCGGAACAGGGGGCCCCTACAATGAGCAGTTCTTC,many,TRBJ2-1,15,TRBD1,TRBV5-1
CAIRWDRGEAFF,TGTGCCATCCGTTGGGACAGGGGTGAAGCTTTCTTT,-,TRBJ1-1,12,TRBD1,TRBV6-1
CASTNGQLKSSYNEQFF,TGCGCCAGCACCAACGGACAGCTTAAGAGCTCCTACAATGAGCAGTTCTTC,many,TRBJ2-1,17,-,TRBV5-1
CASSLAGGAAYNEQFF,TGTGCCAGCAGTCTGGCCGGTGGGGCGGCCTACAATGAGCAGTTCTTC,few,TRBJ2-1,16,-,TRBV4-2
CASSQDHRQPQHF,TGCGCCAGCAGCCAAGATCATCGTCAGCCCCAGCATTTT,few,TRBJ1-5,13,-,TRBV4-1
CASSAENYEQYF,TGTGCCAGCAGTGCGGAGAACTACGAGCAGTACTTC,-,TRBJ2-7,12,-,TRBV6-6
CASLPIGNTEAFF,TGTGCCAGCTTACCTATCGGGAACACTGAAGCTTTCTTT,few,TRBJ1-1,13,-,TRBV7-9
CASILVGGGFDYGYTF,TGTGCCAGCATCCTAGTTGGGGGAGGTTTCGACTATGGCTACACCTTC,-,TRBJ1-2,16,-,TRBV5-8
CASSLEAVYNSPLHF,TGCGCCAGCAGCTTGGAAGCGGTTTATAATTCACCCCTCCACTTT,-,TRBJ1-6,15,-,TRBV5-1
CSAGPGAWETQYF,TGCAGTGCCGGGCCGGGGGCCTGGGAGACCCAGTACTTC,many,TRBJ2-5,13,-,TRBV20-1
CASSQAASGGVNEQFF,TGTGCCAGCAGCCAGGCGGCTAGCGGGGGGGTAAATGAGCAGTTCTTC,few,TRBJ2-1,16,TRBD2,TRBV7-2
CASSERGGDGYTF,TGTGCCAGCAGTGAAAGAGGGGGCGATGGCTACACCTTC,many,TRBJ1-2,13,TRBD1,TRBV2
CASSIPSTGGFAFF,TGTGCCAGTAGTATCCCCTCGACAGGGGGATTTGCTTTCTTT,-,TRBJ1-1,14,TRBD1,TRBV19
CASSLQRALNTEAFF,TGTGCCAGCAGTTTGCAGAGGGCGCTGAACACTGAAGCTTTCTTT,few,TRBJ1-1,15,-,TRBV28
CASSPRWGGRDSGANVLTF,TGTGCCAGCAGCCCCCGGTGGGGGGGTAGAGACTCTGGGGCCAACGTCCTGACTTTC,few,TRBJ2-6,19,TRBD2,TRBV7-2
CASKSGANTGELFF,TGTGCCAGCAAGTCAGGGGCCAACACCGGGGAGCTGTTTTTT,few,TRBJ2-2,14,-,TRBV2
CASSLGQRQTQYF,TGTGCCAGCAGTTTGGGGCAGCGCCAGACCCAGTACTTC,-,TRBJ2-5,13,-,TRBV12-3/TRBV12-4
CASSPRTCRRNTEAFF,TGCGCCAGCAGCCCGAGGACATGCCGGAGGAACACTGAAGCTTTCTTT,-,TRBJ1-1,16,-,TRBV5-1
CASRTVGAFRTQYF,TGTGCCAGCAGAACGGTCGGCGCCTTCAGGACCCAGTACTTC,many,TRBJ2-5,14,-,TRBV12-3/TRBV12-4
CSVEGDLGCTF,TGCAGCGTCGAGGGGGATTTGGGATGCACCTTC,-,TRBJ1-2,11,-,TRBV29-1
CASSLVSSGGIYEQFF,TGTGCCAGCAGCTTAGTGTCTAGCGGGGGGATATATGAGCAGTTCTTC,few,TRBJ2-1,16,TRBD2,TRBV7-2
CASSVRTGEFYEQYF,TGTGCCAGCAGCGTAAGAACAGGGGAATTCTACGAGCAGTACTTC,few,TRBJ2-7,15,TRBD1,TRBV9
CAINQGTGELFF,TGTGCCATCAATCAGGGAACCGGGGAGCTGTTTTTT,few,TRBJ2-2,12,-,TRBV10-3
CSARGGGYNEQFF,TGCAGTGCTAGAGGGGGGGGCTACAATGAGCAGTTCTTC,few,TRBJ2-1,13,TRBD2,TRBV20-1
CASSTRTGLGETQYF,TGTGCCAGCAGCACGCGGACAGGGCTGGGAGAGACCCAGTACTTC,-,TRBJ2-5,15,TRBD1,TRBV7-9